The 18 T cell receptor beta chains below all came from one sample that was sequenced in a study of blood T cell repertoires in COVID-19. Libraries were prepared by immunoSEQ multiplex PCR; TCRdb keeps only in-frame clonotypes and omits some of them. The data contain around 200,000 clones, about 90% of them singletons. Sequencing used peripheral blood. Receptors originate from a man aged 45-60 years with acute or convalescent COVID-19.

This chain joins TRBV27 and TRBJ1-6; no firm D call. CDR3 length: 15 residues. Germline loops: CDR1 MNHEY, CDR2 SMNVEV (reference sequence). The V gene lost 3 bases and the J gene lost 4 bases, with 10 bases spanning the gap. The DNA of the CDR3 is TGTGCCAGCAGTTTTTACGGGAGATATAATTCACCCCTCCACTTT. Encoded protein: CASSFYGRYNSPLHF.

The J gene is TRBJ2-7, the V gene TRBV27; D is perhaps TRBD1 (6 bases). This CDR3 comprises 16 residues. The V gene lost 2 bases and the J gene lost 3 bases, with 17 bases spanning the gap. Germline V lookup: CDR1 MNHEY, CDR2 SMNVEV (reference sequence). CDR3: CASSLIAGQGIYEQYF. CDR3 sequence (DNA): TGTGCCAGCAGTTTAATCGCCGGGCAGGGGATCTACGAGCAGTACTTC.

V is TRBV6-5 and J is TRBJ1-6; D might be TRBD1 (5 bases). Per germline, CDR1 MNHEY and CDR2 SVGAGI. The length of the CDR3 is 13 residues. V lost 2 bases and J lost 14, with 13 bases in between. CDR3 sequence: CASSYAGHSTLHF. CDR3 sequence (DNA): TGTGCCAGCAGTTACGCAGGGCATTCCACCCTCCACTTT.

V usage is TRBV7-2 and J usage is TRBJ1-1, with 7 nucleotides matching TRBD1. The CDR3 loop spans 13 amino acids. Trimming at V came to 1 base and at J to 11 bases, leaving 7 bases not matched to a gene. Germline V gives CDR1 SGHTA, CDR2 FQGNSA. CDR3 region: CASSLELTGRAFF. As DNA, the CDR3 is TGTGCCAGCAGCTTAGAGTTGACAGGGAGGGCTTTCTTT.

The chain combines TRBV11-2 with TRBJ2-5, with TRBD1 matching over 7 bases. V dropped 5 bases and J dropped 5; count of bases not matched to a gene: 11. CDR1 is SGHAT and CDR2 is FQNNGV in the germline V gene. The CDR3 is 15 residues long. CDR3 protein: CASSLRGWESETQYF. The CDR3 DNA reads TGTGCCAGCAGCCTCAGGGGGTGGGAGAGCGAGACCCAGTACTTC.

This clone was detected only a few times. The gene calls are TRBV10-1 and TRBJ2-4, with 10 bases that match TRBD1. V trimming: 6 bases; J trimming: 6 bases; junction bases outside the gene matches: 5. Germline V CDR1 and CDR2: WNHNN, SYGVQD (reference sequence). This CDR3 has 14 residues. The CDR3 DNA is TGCGCCAGCAGGGGACAGGGGTTCGGAAACATTCAGTACTTC. Protein sequence: CASRGQGFGNIQYF.

The chain is built from TRBV18 and TRBJ1-1; D may be TRBD1 (6 bases). This CDR3 region has 13 residues. Germline V gives CDR1 KGHSH, CDR2 LQKENI. Trimming took 4 bases from V and 5 from J, leaving 11 bases between them. The CDR3 sequence: CASSQGVLTEAFF. In DNA form, the CDR3 reads TGTGCCAGCTCACAGGGGGTTTTAACTGAAGCTTTCTTT.

This clone occurred once. The V call is TRBV15, the J call TRBJ2-7, with D hard to call. CDR1 is LNHNV, CDR2 YYDKDF, per germline (reference sequence). The CDR3 extends over 13 amino acids. Trimming removed 9 bases from V and 1 base from J, with 13 bases in between. CDR3 sequence reads: CATSTTGSYEQYF. In DNA form, the CDR3 reads TGTGCCACTTCGACAACTGGATCCTACGAGCAGTACTTC.

The chain combines TRBV15 with TRBJ2-3; D may be TRBD2 (7 bases). V lost 5 bases and J lost 6, with 9 bases in between. The length of the CDR3 is 12 residues. Germline V gives CDR1 LNHNV, CDR2 YYDKDF (reference sequence). The CDR3 is CATSWGGDTQYF. The CDR3 DNA follows: TGTGCCACCAGCTGGGGGGGCGATACGCAGTATTTT.

The chain recombines TRBV12-3 or TRBV12-4 with TRBJ2-7; 7 nucleotides match TRBD1. V lost 5 bases, J lost 6 bases, and 7 bases stayed unmatched. The CDR3 covers 13 residues. The CDR3 protein is CASSPGQVGEQYV. The CDR3 DNA sequence: TGTGCCAGCAGTCCAGGACAGGTAGGCGAGCAGTACGTC.

In its sample, this clone was seen once. The chain is built from TRBV27 and TRBJ2-3, with 9 nucleotides matching TRBD2. Per the germline V gene, CDR1 is MNHEY and CDR2 is SMNVEV (reference sequence). CDR3 length: 16 residues. J lost 3 bases, V lost 2 bases, and 6 bases had no gene match. CDR3 in DNA: TGTGCCAGCAGTTTAATAGCGGGAGCGAGGACAGATACGCAGTATTTT. Amino acid sequence: CASSLIAGARTDTQYF.

V gene TRBV11-1 combines with J gene TRBJ2-7, with 7 bases fitting TRBD2. Germline CDR1 is SGHAT and CDR2 is FQDESV (reference sequence). The J segment lost 0 bases and the V segment lost 1 base, leaving 3 bases of the junction unmatched. CDR3 size: 15 residues. CDR3 sequence (DNA): TGTGCCAGCAGCTTAGGCTGGACTAGCTCCTACGAGCAGTACTTC. Translating it yields CASSLGWTSSYEQYF.

CDR3 in DNA: TGTGCCAGCAGTTACGGTGGGGCCTTCCAAGAGACCCAGTACTTC. Translation: CASSYGGAFQETQYF. The chain carries TRBV6-2 or TRBV6-3 and TRBJ2-5, with D perhaps matching TRBD1 (5 bases). The V gene's germline CDR1 is MNHEY and CDR2 SVGEGT. This CDR3 has 15 residues. The germline V and J ends were trimmed by 2 bases and 1 base, with 11 bases remaining between them.

The V gene is TRBV6-5, the J gene TRBJ1-6; D is undetermined. Germline V gene lookup returns CDR1 MNHEY and CDR2 SVGAGI. The ends were cut back, 5 bases at V and 10 bases at J, with 12 bases in the middle. This CDR3 region has 13 residues. The CDR3 loop reads CASSPWSGSPLHF. CDR3 nucleotide sequence: TGTGCCAGCAGTCCGTGGAGCGGATCACCCCTCCACTTT.

The count of this clone is one. The CDR3 region has the DNA TGTGCCAGCAGCACAGGGGTCCTGGAGGTCGGGGAGCTGTTTTTT. Protein product: CASSTGVLEVGELFF. This sequence joins TRBV7-9 and TRBJ2-2; 7 positions agree with TRBD1. This CDR3 contains 15 residues. V shed 5 bases, J shed 7 bases, and the junction held 10 bases outside the gene matches. CDR1 is SEHNR and CDR2 is FQNEAQ in the germline V gene (reference sequence).

The CDR3 region is CASSSSAGGETQYF. The CDR3 DNA reads TGTGCCAGCAGCTCGTCCGCAGGGGGGGAGACCCAGTACTTC. The chain carries TRBV7-3 and TRBJ2-5; D perhaps matches TRBD1 (7 bases). The V and J ends lost 4 bases and 5 bases respectively, with 14 bases between them. Germline V CDR1 and CDR2: SGHTA, FQGTGA. The CDR3 contains 14 residues.

The chain is built from TRBV30 and TRBJ1-5, with 7 bases identical to TRBD1. The CDR3 loop spans 14 amino acids. The trim removed 2 bases at V and 2 bases at J, leaving 3 bases unmatched. Germline lookup yields CDR1 GTSNPN and CDR2 SVGIG (reference sequence). In nucleotides, the CDR3 is TGTGCCTGGAGTCCAGGGGGTGGCAATCAGCCCCAGCATTTT. Its protein product is CAWSPGGGNQPQHF.

The gene calls are TRBV27 and TRBJ2-1; 11 nucleotides agree with TRBD2. The CDR3 has 20 residues. Germline CDR1 and CDR2: MNHEY and SMNVEV (reference sequence). V gave up 6 bases and J gave up 6 bases; unmatched junction bases: 22. The DNA for the CDR3 is TGTGCCAGCAGCCCCCAGACAGGTGGTAGCGGGAGGGCCAAGGTCAATGAGCAGTTCTTC. It translates to CASSPQTGGSGRAKVNEQFF.